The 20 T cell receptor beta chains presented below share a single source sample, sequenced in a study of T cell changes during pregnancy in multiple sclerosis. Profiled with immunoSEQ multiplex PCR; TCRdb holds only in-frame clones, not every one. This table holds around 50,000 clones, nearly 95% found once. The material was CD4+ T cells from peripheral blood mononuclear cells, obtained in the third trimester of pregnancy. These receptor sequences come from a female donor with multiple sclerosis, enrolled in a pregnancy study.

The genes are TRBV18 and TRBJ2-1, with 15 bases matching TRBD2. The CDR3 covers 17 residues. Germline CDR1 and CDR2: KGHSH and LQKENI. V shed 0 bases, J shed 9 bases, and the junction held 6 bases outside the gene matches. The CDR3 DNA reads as TGTGCCAGCTCACCACCCCGGACTAGCGGGGGGGGTAGTGAGCAGTTCTTC. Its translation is CASSPPRTSGGGSEQFF.

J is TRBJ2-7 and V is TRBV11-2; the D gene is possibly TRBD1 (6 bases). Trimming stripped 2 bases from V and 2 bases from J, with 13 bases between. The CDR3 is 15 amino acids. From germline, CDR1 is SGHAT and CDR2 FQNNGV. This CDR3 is CASSLSPGVPYEQYF. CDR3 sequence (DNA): TGTGCCAGCAGCTTATCCCCAGGGGTCCCCTACGAGCAGTACTTC. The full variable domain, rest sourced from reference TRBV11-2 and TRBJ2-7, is EAGVAQSPRYKIIEKRQSVAFWCNPISGHATLYWYQQILGQGPKLLIQFQNNGVVDDSQLPKDRFSAERLKGVDSTLKIQPAKLEDSAVYLCASSLSPGVPYEQYFGPGTRLTVT.

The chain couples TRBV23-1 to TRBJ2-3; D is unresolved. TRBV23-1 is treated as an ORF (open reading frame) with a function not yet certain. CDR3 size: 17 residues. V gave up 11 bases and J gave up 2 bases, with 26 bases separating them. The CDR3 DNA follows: TGCGCCCCACCTGCATTCAACTCCTCTAAGCCCACAGATACGCAGTATTTT. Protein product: CAPPAFNSSKPTDTQYF.

Here the CDR3 reads CASSKTGASYNEQFF. The CDR3 DNA reads as TGTGCCAGCAGCAAGACAGGGGCGTCCTACAATGAGCAGTTCTTC. The chain employs TRBV9 and TRBJ2-1; 8 bases match TRBD1. The CDR3 runs to 15 residues. V lost 4 bases, J lost 1 base, and 4 bases stayed unmatched. The germline gives CDR1 SGDLS, CDR2 YYNGEE. The full variable domain, its missing parts supplied by reference TRBV9 and TRBJ2-1, is DSGVTQTPKHLITATGQRVTLRCSPRSGDLSVYWYQQSLDQGLQFLIQYYNGEERAKGNILERFSAQQFPDLHSELNLSSLELGDSALYFCASSKTGASYNEQFFGPGTRLTVL.

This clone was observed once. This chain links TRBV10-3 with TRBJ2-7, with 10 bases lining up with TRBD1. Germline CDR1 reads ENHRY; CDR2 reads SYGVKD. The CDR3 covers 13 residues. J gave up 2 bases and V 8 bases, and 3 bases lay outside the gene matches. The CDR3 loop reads CAIGTGDTYEQYF. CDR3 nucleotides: TGTGCCATCGGGACAGGGGACACCTACGAGCAGTACTTC.

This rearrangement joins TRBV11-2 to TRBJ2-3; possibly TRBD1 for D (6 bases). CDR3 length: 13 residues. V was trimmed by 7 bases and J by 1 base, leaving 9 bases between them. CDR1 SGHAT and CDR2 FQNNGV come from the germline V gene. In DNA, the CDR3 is TGTGCCAGCAACAGGGCCGGCACAGATACGCAGTATTTT. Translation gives CASNRAGTDTQYF. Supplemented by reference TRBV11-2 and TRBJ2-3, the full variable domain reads EAGVAQSPRYKIIEKRQSVAFWCNPISGHATLYWYQQILGQGPKLLIQFQNNGVVDDSQLPKDRFSAERLKGVDSTLKIQPAKLEDSAVYLCASNRAGTDTQYFGPGTRLTVL.

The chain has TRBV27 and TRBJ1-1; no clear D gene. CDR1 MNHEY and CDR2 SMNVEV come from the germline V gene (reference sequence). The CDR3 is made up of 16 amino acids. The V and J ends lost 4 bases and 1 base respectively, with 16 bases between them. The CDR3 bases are TGTGCCAGCAGTTCTTCCCCGCGGAGCACGAACACTGAAGCTTTCTTT. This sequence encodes CASSSSPRSTNTEAFF.

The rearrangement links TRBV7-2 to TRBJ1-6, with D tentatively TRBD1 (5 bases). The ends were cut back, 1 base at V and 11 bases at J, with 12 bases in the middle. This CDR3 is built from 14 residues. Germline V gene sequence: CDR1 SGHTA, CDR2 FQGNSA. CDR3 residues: CASSLGGGTTPLHF. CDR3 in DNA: TGTGCCAGCAGCTTAGGGGGAGGGACGACACCCCTCCACTTT.

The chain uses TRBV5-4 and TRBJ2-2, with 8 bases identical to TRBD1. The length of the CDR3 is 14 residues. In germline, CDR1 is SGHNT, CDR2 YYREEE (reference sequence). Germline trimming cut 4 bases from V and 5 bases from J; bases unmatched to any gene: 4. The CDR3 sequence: CASSRDRSTGELFF. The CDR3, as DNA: TGTGCCAGCAGCCGGGACAGGTCGACCGGGGAGCTGTTTTTT.

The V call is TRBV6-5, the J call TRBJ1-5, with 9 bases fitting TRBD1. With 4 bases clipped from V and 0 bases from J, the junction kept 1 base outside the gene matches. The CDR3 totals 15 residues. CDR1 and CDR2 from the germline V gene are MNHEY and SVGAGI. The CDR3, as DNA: TGTGCCAGCAGTTCGGACAGGGGTAGCAATCAGCCCCAGCATTTT. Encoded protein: CASSSDRGSNQPQHF.

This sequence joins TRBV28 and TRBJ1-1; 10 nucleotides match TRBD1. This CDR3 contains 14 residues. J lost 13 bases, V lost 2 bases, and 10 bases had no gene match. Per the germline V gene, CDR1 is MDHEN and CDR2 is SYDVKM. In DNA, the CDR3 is TGTGCCAGCAGTTTAAGACAGGGGGCGGCCGTGGGTTTCTTT. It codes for CASSLRQGAAVGFF. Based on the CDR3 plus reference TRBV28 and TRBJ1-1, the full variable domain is DVKVTQSSRYLVKRTGEKVFLECVQDMDHENMFWYRQDPGLGLRLIYFSYDVKMKEKGDIPEGYSVSREKKERFSLILESASTNQTSMYLCASSLRQGAAVGFFGQGTRLTVV.

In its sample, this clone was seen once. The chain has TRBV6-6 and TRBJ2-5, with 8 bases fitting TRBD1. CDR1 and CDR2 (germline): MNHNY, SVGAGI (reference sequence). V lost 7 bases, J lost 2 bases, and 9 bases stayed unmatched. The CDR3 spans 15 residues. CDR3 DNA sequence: TGTGCCAGCATTGACAGGGGTTTTGCTCAAGAGACCCAGTACTTC. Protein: CASIDRGFAQETQYF.

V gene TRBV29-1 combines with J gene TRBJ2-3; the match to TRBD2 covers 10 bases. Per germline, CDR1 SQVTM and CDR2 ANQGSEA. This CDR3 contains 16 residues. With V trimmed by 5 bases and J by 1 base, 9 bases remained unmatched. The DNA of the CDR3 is TGCAGCGTTCAAAGCGGGGGGGGGCCAGGCACAGATACGCAGTATTTT. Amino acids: CSVQSGGGPGTDTQYF.

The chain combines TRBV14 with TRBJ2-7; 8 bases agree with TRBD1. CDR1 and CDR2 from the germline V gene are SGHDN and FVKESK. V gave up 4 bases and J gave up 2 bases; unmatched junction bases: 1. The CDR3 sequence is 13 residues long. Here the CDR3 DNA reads TGTGCCAGCAGCCTGGACAGGGCCTACGAGCAGTACTTC. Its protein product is CASSLDRAYEQYF.

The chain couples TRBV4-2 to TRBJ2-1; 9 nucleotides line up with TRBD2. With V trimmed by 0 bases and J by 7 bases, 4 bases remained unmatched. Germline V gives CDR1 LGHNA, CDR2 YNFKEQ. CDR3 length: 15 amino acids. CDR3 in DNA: TGTGCCAGCAGCCAAGACTTGACTAGCGGAAATGAGCAGTTCTTC. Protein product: CASSQDLTSGNEQFF.

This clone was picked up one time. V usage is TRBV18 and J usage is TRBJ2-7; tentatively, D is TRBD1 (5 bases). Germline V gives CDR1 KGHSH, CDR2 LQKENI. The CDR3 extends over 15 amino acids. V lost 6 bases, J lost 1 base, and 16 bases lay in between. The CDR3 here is CASSLDRVGSYEQYF. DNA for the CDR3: TGTGCCAGCTCGCTCGACAGAGTTGGTTCCTACGAGCAGTACTTC.

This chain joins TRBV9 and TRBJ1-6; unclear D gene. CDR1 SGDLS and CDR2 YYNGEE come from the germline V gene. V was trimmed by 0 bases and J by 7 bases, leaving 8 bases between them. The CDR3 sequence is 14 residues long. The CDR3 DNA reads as TGTGCCAGCAGCGTAGAAGGGAGGAATTCACCCCTCCACTTT. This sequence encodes CASSVEGRNSPLHF. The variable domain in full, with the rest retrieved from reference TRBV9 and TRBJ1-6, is DSGVTQTPKHLITATGQRVTLRCSPRSGDLSVYWYQQSLDQGLQFLIQYYNGEERAKGNILERFSAQQFPDLHSELNLSSLELGDSALYFCASSVEGRNSPLHFGNGTRLTVT.

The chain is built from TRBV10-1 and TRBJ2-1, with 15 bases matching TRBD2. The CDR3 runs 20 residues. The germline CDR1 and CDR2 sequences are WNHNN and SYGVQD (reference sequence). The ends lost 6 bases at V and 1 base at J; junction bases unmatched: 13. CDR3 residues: CASRIRGLAGGWASYNEQFF. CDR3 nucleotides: TGCGCCAGCAGGATACGGGGACTAGCGGGGGGTTGGGCTTCCTACAATGAGCAGTTCTTC.

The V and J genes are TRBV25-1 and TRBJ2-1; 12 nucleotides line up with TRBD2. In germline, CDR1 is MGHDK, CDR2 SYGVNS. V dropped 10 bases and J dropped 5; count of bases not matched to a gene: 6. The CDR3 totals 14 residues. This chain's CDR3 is CATRRTSGNNEQFF. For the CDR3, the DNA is TGTGCCACCAGGCGGACTAGCGGGAACAATGAGCAGTTCTTC.

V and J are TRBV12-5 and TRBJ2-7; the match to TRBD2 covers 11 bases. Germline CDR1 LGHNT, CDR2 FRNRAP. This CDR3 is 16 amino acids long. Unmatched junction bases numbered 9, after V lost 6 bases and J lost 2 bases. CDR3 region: CASGPVTSGRPYEQYF. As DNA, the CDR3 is TGTGCTAGTGGCCCAGTTACTAGCGGGAGACCCTACGAGCAGTACTTC.